The present T cell receptor beta chain was sequenced within a study of T cell responses to AZD1222 COVID-19 vaccine. Per the germline V gene, CDR1 is SGHDT and CDR2 is YYEEEE. V trimming: 3 bases; J trimming: 7 bases; junction bases outside the gene matches: 13. The CDR3 length is 16 residues. Here immunoSEQ multiplex PCR was the method, and the copy in TCRdb shows in-frame clones only, minus some. The sample consists of under 80,000 clones, around 79% of them appearing once. The table lists this clone with a count of one. As yet, its antigen is unknown. Study results and limitations: In the spike-specific TCR repertoire, nearly half reportedly target unmutated variant regions. At baseline, just five to seven AZD1222 recipients tested seropositive. In a largely white British group with more females than males, clonal diversity was possibly underestimated. Regions 160-218 and 743-854 dominated among vaccine-associated CD4 TCRs spanning spike.

The source is an adult in good health. The genes are TRBV5-6 and TRBJ1-5; 7 bases align to TRBD1. The sequences come from peripheral blood, collected on day 0 of MenACWY control vaccination. The DNA of the CDR3 is TGTGCCAGCAGCTCATACAGGGGAGAGAGGGACCAGCCCCAGCATTTT. It encodes CASSSYRGERDQPQHF.